This entry features one TCR beta chain sequence. This sample was included in a study of blood T cell repertoires in COVID-19. The germline V gene has CDR1 SGDLS and CDR2 YYNGEE. The CDR3 loop spans 16 amino acids. Germline trimming cut 7 bases from V and 15 bases from J; bases unmatched to any gene: 22. Repertoires were generated with immunoSEQ multiplex PCR, while TCRdb's copy carries only in-frame clones and drops some. Among approximately 210,000 clones listed, roughly 84% were seen once. The source material was PBMCs or T cells enriched from blood (not recorded which). The chain has TRBV9 and TRBJ2-1; 10 bases fit TRBD2. The clonotype comes from a man aged 30-40 years in a cohort exposed to, infected with or recovered from COVID-19 (not recorded which). DNA for the CDR3: TGTGCCAGCGGAGCAGGACTAGCGGAATCTACCGTAAACCTGTTCTTC. Translation gives CASGAGLAESTVNLFF. Combining the CDR3 with reference TRBV9 and TRBJ2-1 gives the whole variable domain DSGVTQTPKHLITATGQRVTLRCSPRSGDLSVYWYQQSLDQGLQFLIQYYNGEERAKGNILERFSAQQFPDLHSELNLSSLELGDSALYFCASGAGLAESTVNLFFGPGTRLTVL.